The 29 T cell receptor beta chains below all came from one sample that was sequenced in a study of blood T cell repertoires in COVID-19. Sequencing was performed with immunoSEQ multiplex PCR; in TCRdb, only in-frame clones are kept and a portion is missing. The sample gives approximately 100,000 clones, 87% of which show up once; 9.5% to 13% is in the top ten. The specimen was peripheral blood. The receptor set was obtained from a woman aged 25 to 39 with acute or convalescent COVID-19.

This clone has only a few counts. The CDR3 DNA reads TGTGCCAGCAGCTCAGTGACAGGTGTAAAAACAAATGAGCAGTTCTTC. This codes for CASSSVTGVKTNEQFF. The chain uses TRBV27 and TRBJ2-1; TRBD1 is a possible D gene (6 bases). CDR1 is MNHEY and CDR2 is SMNVEV in the germline V gene (reference sequence). Trimming took off 6 bases at V and 7 bases at J, with 22 bases between the two ends. This CDR3 has 16 residues.

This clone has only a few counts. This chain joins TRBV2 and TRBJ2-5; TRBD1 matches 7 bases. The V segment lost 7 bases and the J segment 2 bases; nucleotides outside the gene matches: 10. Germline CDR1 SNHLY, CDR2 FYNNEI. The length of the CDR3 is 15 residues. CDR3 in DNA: TGTGCCAGCACGTCCTCCGGGACAGCGCAAGAGACCCAGTACTTC. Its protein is CASTSSGTAQETQYF.

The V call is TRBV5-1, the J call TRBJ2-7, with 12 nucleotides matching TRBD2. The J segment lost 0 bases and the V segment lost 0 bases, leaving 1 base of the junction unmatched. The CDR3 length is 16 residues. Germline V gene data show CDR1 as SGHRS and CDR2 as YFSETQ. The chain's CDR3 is CASSLATSGSSYEQYF. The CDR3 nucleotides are TGCGCCAGCAGCTTGGCGACTAGCGGGAGCTCCTACGAGCAGTACTTC.

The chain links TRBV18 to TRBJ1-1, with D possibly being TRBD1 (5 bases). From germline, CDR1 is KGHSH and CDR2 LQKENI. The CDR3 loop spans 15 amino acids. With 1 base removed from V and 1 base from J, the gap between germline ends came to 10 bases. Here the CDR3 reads CASSPQVQENTEAFF. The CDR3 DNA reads TGTGCCAGCTCACCACAGGTACAGGAGAACACTGAAGCTTTCTTT. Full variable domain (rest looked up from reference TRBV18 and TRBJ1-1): NAGVMQNPRHLVRRRGQEARLRCSPMKGHSHVYWYRQLPEEGLKFMVYLQKENIIDESGMPKERFSAEFPKEGPSILRIQQVVRGDSAAYFCASSPQVQENTEAFFGQGTRLTVV.

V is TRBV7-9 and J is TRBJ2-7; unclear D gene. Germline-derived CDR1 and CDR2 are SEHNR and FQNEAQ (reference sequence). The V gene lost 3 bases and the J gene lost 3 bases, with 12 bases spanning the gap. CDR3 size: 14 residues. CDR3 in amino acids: CASSFPLGDYEQYF. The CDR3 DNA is TGTGCCAGCAGCTTCCCCTTAGGAGACTACGAGCAGTACTTC.

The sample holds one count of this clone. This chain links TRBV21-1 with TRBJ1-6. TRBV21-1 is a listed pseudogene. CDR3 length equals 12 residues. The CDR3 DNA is TGTGCCAGCAGCAAAGCCGGTTCACCCCTCCACTTT. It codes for CASSKAGSPLHF.

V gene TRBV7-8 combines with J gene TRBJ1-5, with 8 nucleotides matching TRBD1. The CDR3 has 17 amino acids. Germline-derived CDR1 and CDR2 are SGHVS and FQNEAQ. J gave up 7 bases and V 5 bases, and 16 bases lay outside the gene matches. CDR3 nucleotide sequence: TGTGCCAGCAGCCCACACCCTACAGGGGGAGGGGGGCAGCCCCAGCATTTT. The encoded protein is CASSPHPTGGGGQPQHF.

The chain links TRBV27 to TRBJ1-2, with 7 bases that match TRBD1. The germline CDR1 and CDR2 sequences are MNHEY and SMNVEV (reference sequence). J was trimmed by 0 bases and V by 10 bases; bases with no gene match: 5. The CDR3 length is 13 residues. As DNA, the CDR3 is TGTGCCACTTCGGGACAGCCTAACTATGGCTACACCTTC. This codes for CATSGQPNYGYTF.

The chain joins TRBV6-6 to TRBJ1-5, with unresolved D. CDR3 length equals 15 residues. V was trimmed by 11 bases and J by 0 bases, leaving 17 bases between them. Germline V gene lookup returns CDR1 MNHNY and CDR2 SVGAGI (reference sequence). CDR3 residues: CASALDHYSNQPQHF. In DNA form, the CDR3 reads TGTGCCTCAGCACTTGACCACTATAGCAATCAGCCCCAGCATTTT.

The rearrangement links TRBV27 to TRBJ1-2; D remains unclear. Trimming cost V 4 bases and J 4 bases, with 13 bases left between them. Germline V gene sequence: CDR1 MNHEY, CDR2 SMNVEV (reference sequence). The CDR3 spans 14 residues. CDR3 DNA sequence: TGTGCCAGCAGTTCGTCCAATACTCTCTATGGCTACACCTTC. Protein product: CASSSSNTLYGYTF.

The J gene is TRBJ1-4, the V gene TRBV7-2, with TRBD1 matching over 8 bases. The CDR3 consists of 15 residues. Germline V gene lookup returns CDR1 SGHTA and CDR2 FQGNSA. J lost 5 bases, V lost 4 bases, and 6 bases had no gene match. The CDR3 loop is CASSSGTGLNEKLFF. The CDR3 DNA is TGTGCCAGCAGCTCCGGGACAGGCCTAAATGAAAAACTGTTTTTT. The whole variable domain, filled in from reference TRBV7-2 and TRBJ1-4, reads GAGVSQSPSNKVTEKGKDVELRCDPISGHTALYWYRQSLGQGLEFLIYFQGNSAPDKSGLPSDRFSAERTGGSVSTLTIQRTQQEDSAVYLCASSSGTGLNEKLFFGSGTQLSVL.

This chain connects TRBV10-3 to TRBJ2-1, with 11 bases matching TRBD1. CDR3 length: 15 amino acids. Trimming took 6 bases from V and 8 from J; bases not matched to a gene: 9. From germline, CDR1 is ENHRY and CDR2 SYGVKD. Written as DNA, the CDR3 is TGTGCCATCAGCCAAGGGACAGGGGGTGTTGATGAGCAGTTCTTC. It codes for CAISQGTGGVDEQFF.

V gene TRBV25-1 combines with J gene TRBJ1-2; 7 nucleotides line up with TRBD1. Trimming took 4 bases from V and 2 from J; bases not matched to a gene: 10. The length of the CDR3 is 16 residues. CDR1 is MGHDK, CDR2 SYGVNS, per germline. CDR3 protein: CASSALGQTINYGYTF. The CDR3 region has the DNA TGTGCCAGCAGTGCCCTGGGACAGACAATCAACTATGGCTACACCTTC.

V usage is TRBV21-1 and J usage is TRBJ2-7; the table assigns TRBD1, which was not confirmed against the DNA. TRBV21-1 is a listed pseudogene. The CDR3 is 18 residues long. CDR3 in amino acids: CASSFRDRPPPEAYEQYF. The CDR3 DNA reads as TGTGCCAGCAGCTTCCGGGACAGGCCTCCCCCGGAAGCCTACGAGCAGTACTTC.

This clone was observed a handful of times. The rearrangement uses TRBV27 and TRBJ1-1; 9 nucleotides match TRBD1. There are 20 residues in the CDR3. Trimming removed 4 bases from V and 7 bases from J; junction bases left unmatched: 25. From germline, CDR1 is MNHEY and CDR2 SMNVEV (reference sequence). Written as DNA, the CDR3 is TGTGCCAGCAGTTCCACCGGGACAGGGAGTAGTAGATGGCGGGCTGTTGAAGCTTTCTTT. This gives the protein CASSSTGTGSSRWRAVEAFF.

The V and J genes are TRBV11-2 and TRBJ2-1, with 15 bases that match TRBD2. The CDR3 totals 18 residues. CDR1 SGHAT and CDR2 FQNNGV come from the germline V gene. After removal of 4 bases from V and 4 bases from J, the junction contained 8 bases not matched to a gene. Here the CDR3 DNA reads TGTGCCAGCAGCTCCCGGGGGACTAGCGGGGGGCGATACAATGAGCAGTTCTTC. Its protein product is CASSSRGTSGGRYNEQFF.

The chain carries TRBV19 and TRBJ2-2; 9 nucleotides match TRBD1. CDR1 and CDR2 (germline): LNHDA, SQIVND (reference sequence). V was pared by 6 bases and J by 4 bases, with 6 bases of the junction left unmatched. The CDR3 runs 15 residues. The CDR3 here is CASRSQGATTGELFF. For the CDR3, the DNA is TGTGCCAGTAGGTCACAGGGGGCGACCACCGGGGAGCTGTTTTTT.

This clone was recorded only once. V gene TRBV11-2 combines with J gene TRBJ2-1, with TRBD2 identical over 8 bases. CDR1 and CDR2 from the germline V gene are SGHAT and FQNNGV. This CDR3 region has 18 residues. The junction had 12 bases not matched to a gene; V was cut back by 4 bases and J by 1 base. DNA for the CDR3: TGTGCCAGCAGCTCTTATTTGCCGCGGGGGGTATCCTACAATGAGCAGTTCTTC. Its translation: CASSSYLPRGVSYNEQFF.

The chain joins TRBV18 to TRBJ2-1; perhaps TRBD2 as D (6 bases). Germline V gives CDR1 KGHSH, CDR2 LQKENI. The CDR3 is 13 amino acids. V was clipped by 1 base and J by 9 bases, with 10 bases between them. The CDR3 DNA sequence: TGTGCCAGCTCACCACTTCTGCGGGGTGAGCAGTTCTTC. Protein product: CASSPLLRGEQFF.

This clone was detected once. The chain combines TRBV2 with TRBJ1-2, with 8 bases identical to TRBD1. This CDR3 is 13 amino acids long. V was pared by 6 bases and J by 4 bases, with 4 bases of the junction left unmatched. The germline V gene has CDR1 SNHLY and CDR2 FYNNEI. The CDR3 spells CASRGGTGYGYTF. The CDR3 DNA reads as TGTGCCAGCAGGGGGGGGACAGGCTATGGCTACACCTTC.

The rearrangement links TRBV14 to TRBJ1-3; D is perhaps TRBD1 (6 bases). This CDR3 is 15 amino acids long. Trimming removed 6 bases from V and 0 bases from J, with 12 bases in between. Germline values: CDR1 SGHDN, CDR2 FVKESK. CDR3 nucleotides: TGTGCCAGCAGTCAGGGGAGAGGCTCTGGAAACACCATATATTTT. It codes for CASSQGRGSGNTIYF.

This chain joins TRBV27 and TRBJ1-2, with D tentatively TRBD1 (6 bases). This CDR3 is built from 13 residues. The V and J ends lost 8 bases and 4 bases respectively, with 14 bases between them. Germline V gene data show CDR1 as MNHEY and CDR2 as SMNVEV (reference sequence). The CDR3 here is CASRRGISYGYTF. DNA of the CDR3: TGTGCCAGCCGAAGGGGGATATCCTATGGCTACACCTTC.

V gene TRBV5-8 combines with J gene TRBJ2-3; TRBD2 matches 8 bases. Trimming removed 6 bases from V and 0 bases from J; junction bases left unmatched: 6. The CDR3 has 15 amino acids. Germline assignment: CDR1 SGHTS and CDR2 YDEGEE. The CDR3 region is CASIGGALSTDTQYF. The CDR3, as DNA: TGTGCCAGCATCGGGGGGGCCCTTAGCACAGATACGCAGTATTTT.

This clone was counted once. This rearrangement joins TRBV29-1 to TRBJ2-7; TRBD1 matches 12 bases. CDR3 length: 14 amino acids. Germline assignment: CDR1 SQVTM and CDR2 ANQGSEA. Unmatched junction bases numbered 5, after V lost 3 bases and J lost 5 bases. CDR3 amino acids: CSVEGGQGANEQYF. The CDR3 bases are TGCAGCGTTGAGGGGGGACAGGGGGCCAACGAGCAGTACTTC.

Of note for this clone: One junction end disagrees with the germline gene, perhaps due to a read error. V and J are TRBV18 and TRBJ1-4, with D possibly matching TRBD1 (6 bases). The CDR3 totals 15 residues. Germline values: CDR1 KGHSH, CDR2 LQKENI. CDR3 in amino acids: CASSSPDRFNEKLFF. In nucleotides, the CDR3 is TGTGCCAGCTCATCACCGGACAGATTTAATGAAAAACTGTTTTTT.

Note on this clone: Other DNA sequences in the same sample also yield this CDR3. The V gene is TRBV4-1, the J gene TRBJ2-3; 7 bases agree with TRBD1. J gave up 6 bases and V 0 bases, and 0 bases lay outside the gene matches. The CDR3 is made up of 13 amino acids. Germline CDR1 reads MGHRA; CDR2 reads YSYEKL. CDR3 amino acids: CASSQDRGDTQYF. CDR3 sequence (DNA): TGCGCCAGCAGCCAAGACAGGGGGGATACGCAGTATTTT.

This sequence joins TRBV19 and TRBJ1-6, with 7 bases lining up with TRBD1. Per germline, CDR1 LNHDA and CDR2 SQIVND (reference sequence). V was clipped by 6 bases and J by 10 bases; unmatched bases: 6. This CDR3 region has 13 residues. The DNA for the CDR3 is TGTGCCAGTAGGAAGGGGGCGCGGTCACCCCTCCACTTT. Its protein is CASRKGARSPLHF.

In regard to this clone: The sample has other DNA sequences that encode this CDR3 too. The CDR3 loop reads CASSQATDTDTQYF. CDR3 nucleotide sequence: TGTGCCAGCAGCCAGGCAACAGACACAGATACGCAGTATTTT. This chain connects TRBV3-1 (or the pseudogene TRBV3-2) to TRBJ2-3, with D uncertain. In germline, CDR1 is LGHDT, CDR2 YNNKEL (reference sequence). The CDR3 length is 14 residues. Trimming shortened V by 3 bases and J by 2 bases, and 9 bases separated the two germline ends.

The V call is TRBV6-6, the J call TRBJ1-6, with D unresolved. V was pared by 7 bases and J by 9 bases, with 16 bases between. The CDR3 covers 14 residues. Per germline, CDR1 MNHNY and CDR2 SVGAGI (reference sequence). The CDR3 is CASTPGPGLSPLHF. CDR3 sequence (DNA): TGTGCCAGCACCCCCGGTCCAGGTCTTTCACCCCTCCACTTT.